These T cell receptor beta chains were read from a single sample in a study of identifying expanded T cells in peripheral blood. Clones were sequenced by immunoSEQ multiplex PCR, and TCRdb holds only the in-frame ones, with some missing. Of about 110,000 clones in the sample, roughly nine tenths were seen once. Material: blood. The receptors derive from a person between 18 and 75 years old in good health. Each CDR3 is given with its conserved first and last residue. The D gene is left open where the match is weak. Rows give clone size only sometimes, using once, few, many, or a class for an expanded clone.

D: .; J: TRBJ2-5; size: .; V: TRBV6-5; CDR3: CASSYAGRETQYF; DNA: TGTGCCAGCAGTTACGCAGGAAGAGAGACCCAGTACTTC
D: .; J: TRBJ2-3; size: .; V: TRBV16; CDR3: CASSHGVSTATDTQYF; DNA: TGTGCCAGCAGCCACGGCGTATCCACAGCAACAGATACGCAGTATTTT
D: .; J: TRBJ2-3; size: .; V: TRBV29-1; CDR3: CSGSTLDRYSDTQYF; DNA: TGCAGCGGCTCGACCTTGGACAGATATTCAGATACGCAGTATTTT
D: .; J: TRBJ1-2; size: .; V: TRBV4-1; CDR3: CASSQDTWNPVIRGYTF; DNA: TGCGCCAGCAGCCAAGATACTTGGAACCCCGTGATTCGGGGCTACACCTTC
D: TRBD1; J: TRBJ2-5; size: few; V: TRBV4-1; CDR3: CASADRGGETQYF; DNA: TGCGCCAGCGCAGACAGGGGAGGCGAGACCCAGTACTTC
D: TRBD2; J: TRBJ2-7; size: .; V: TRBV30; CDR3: CAWSVAGGRYEQYF; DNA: TGTGCCTGGAGTGTGGCGGGGGGCCGCTACGAGCAGTACTTC
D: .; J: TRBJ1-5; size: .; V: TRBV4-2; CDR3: CASSQDPAASNQPQHF; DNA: TGTGCCAGCAGCCAAGATCCAGCGGCGAGCAATCAGCCCCAGCATTTT
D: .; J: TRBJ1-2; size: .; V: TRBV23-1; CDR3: CASPKTFRTGGYTF; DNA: TGCGCCAGCCCCAAAACCTTTCGAACGGGTGGCTACACCTTC
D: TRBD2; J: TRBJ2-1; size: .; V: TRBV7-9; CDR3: CASSLATSVYNEQFF; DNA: TGTGCCAGCAGCTTGGCGACTAGCGTATACAATGAGCAGTTCTTC
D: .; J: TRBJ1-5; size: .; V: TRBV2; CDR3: CASSVEGLLNQPQHF; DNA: TGTGCCAGCAGTGTCGAGGGGCTACTAAATCAGCCCCAGCATTTT
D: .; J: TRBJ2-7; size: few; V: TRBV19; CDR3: CASSAGYSYEQYF; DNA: TGTGCCAGTAGTGCGGGGTACTCCTACGAGCAGTACTTC
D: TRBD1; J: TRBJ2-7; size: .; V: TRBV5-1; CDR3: CASSEGQGENEQYF; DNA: TGCGCCAGCAGTGAGGGACAGGGGGAAAACGAGCAGTACTTC
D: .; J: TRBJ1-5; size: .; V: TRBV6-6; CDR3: CASSSTGSSNQPQHF; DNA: TGTGCCAGCAGTTCCACAGGGAGTAGCAATCAGCCCCAGCATTTT
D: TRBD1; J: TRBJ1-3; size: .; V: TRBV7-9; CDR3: CASSTTGEGASGNTIYF; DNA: TGTGCCAGCAGCACTACAGGGGAAGGGGCCTCTGGAAACACCATATATTTT
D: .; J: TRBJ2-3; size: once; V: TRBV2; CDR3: CASSGKQTQYF; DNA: TGTGCCAGCAGTGGGAAGCAGACGCAGTATTTT
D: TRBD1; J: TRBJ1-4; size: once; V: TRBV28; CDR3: CASSLHRGVEKLFF; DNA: TGTGCCAGCAGTTTACACAGGGGTGTTGAAAAACTGTTTTTT
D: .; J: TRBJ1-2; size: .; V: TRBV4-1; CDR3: CASSQERGTLLYGYTF; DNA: TGCGCCAGCAGCCAAGAGAGGGGCACCCTCCTCTATGGCTACACCTTC
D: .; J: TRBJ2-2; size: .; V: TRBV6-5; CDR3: CASSYSGFRGTGELFF; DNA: TGTGCCAGCAGTTACTCCGGTTTTAGGGGCACCGGGGAGCTGTTTTTT
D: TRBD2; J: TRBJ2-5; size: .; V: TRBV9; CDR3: CASSPSEAGQETQYF; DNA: TGTGCCAGCAGCCCTTCGGAAGCGGGACAAGAGACCCAGTACTTC
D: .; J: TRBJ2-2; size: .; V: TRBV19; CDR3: CASSIPPESTNTGELFF; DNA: TGTGCCAGTAGCATACCCCCTGAAAGTACGAACACCGGGGAGCTGTTTTTT
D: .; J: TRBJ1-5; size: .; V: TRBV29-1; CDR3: CSVSRENSNQPQHF; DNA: TGCAGCGTCAGCAGGGAGAATAGCAATCAGCCCCAGCATTTT
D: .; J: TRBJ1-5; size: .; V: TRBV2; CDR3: CASSGYGAPQHF; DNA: TGTGCCAGCAGCGGTTACGGGGCCCCCCAGCATTTT
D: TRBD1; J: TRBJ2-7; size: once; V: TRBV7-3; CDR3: CASSTGTGEKGQYF; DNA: TGTGCCAGCAGTACCGGGACAGGGGAGAAAGGGCAGTACTTC
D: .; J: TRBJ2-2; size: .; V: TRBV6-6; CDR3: CASRLGGTGELFF; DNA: TGTGCCAGCAGGTTGGGGGGCACCGGGGAGCTGTTTTTT
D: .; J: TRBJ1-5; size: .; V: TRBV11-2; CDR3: CASSLDFGQPQHF; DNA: TGTGCCAGCAGCTTAGACTTCGGTCAGCCCCAGCATTTT
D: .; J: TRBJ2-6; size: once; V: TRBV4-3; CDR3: CASSQESLGSGANVLTF; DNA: TGCGCCAGCAGCCAAGAGTCTCTGGGATCTGGGGCCAACGTCCTGACTTTC
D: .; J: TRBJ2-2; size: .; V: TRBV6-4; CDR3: CASRETANTGELFF; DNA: TGTGCCAGCAGAGAGACAGCGAACACCGGGGAGCTGTTTTTT
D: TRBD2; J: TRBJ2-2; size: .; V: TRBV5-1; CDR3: CASSAGGHTGELFF; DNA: TGCGCCAGCTCAGCGGGAGGGCACACCGGGGAGCTGTTTTTT
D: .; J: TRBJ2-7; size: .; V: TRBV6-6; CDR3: CASKVNRAGNEQYF; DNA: TGTGCCAGCAAGGTAAACAGGGCAGGGAACGAGCAGTACTTC
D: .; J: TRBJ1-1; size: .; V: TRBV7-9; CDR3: CASRTQENTEAFF; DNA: TGTGCCAGCCGGACGCAGGAGAACACTGAAGCTTTCTTT
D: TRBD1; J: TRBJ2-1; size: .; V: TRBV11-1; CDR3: CASSLKGAYWNEQFF; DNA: TGTGCCAGCAGCTTAAAGGGGGCCTATTGGAATGAGCAGTTCTTC
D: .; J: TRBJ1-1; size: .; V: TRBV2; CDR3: CASSGQGRTEAFF; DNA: TGTGCCAGCAGTGGTCAGGGGAGGACTGAAGCTTTCTTT
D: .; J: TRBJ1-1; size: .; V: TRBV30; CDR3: CAWRVGATEAFF; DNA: TGTGCCTGGAGGGTAGGGGCCACTGAAGCTTTCTTT
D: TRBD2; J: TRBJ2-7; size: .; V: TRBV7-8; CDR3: CASSRREGSYEQYF; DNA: TGTGCCAGCAGCCGCAGGGAGGGATCCTACGAGCAGTACTTC
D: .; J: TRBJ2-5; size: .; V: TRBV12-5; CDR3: CASGLDAQETQYF; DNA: TGTGCTAGTGGTTTGGACGCACAAGAGACCCAGTACTTC
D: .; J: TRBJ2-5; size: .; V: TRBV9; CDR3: CASSVDLVGETQYF; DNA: TGTGCCAGCAGCGTAGATCTGGTTGGGGAGACCCAGTACTTC
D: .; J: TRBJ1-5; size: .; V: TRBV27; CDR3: CASGFLNGGGGHSNQPQHF; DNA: TGTGCCAGCGGTTTCCTTAATGGGGGAGGGGGACATAGCAATCAGCCCCAGCATTTT
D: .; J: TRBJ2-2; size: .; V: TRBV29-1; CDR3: CSTPGSPNTGELFF; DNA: TGCAGCACCCCCGGGTCACCGAACACCGGGGAGCTGTTTTTT
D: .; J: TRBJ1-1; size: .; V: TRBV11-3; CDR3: CASKGSGDEAFF; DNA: TGTGCCAGCAAAGGATCGGGAGATGAAGCTTTCTTT
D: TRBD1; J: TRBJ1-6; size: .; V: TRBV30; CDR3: CAWSKDRVVSDSPLHF; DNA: TGTGCCTGGAGTAAGGACAGGGTGGTATCCGATTCACCCCTCCACTTT
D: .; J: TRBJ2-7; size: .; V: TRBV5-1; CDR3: CASSGGTVTYEQYF; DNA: TGCGCCAGCAGCGGGGGGACTGTTACCTACGAGCAGTACTTC
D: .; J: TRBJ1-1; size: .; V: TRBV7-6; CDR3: CASSLGDNTEAFF; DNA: TGTGCCAGCAGCTTAGGGGATAACACTGAAGCTTTCTTT
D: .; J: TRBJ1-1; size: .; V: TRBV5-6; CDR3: CASSRREWTEAFF; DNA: TGTGCCAGCAGCCGCCGGGAGTGGACTGAAGCTTTCTTT
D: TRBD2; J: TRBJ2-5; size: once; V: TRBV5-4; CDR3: CASSRRTSGSRETQYF; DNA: TGTGCCAGCAGCCGGAGGACTAGCGGGAGTCGTGAGACCCAGTACTTC
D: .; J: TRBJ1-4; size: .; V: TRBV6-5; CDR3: CASSSQDAGNNEKLFF; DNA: TGTGCCAGCAGTTCGCAAGACGCAGGAAATAATGAAAAACTGTTTTTT
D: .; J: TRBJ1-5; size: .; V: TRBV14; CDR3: CASSVGGSYHQHF; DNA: TGTGCCAGCAGCGTAGGGGGGTCCTATCACCAGCATTTT
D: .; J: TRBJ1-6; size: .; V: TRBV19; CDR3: CASSPGEVSPLHF; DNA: TGTGCCAGTAGTCCAGGGGAGGTTTCACCCCTCCACTTT
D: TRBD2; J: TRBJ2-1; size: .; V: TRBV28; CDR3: CASRKGGPGLAGPDEQFF; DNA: TGTGCCAGCAGAAAAGGGGGACCGGGACTAGCGGGACCCGATGAGCAGTTCTTC
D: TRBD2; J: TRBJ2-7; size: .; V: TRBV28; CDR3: CASSFRGRAGYEQYF; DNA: TGTGCCAGCAGTTTTCGCGGGAGAGCCGGATACGAGCAGTACTTC
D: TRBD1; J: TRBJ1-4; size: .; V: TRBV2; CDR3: CASSSRQGFNEKLFF; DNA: TGTGCCAGCAGTTCGCGACAGGGCTTTAATGAAAAACTGTTTTTT
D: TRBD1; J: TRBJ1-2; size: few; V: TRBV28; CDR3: CASSTGTGEGYTF; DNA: TGTGCCAGCAGCACCGGGACAGGGGAAGGCTACACCTTC
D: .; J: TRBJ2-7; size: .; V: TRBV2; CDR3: CASSEQAYEQYF; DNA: TGTGCCAGCAGTGAACAGGCCTACGAGCAGTACTTC
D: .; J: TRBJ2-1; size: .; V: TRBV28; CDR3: CASSAHSPETNEQFF; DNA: TGTGCCAGCAGTGCCCACTCCCCGGAGACGAATGAGCAGTTCTTC
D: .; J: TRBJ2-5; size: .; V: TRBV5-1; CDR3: CASSLGLGGTQYF; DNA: TGCGCCAGCAGCTTGGGACTAGGGGGGACCCAGTACTTC
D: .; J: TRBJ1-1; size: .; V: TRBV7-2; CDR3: CASSLGLWGVLGVNTEAFF; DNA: TGTGCCAGCAGCTTAGGGTTGTGGGGCGTGTTGGGGGTGAACACTGAAGCTTTCTTT
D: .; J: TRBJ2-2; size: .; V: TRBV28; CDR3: CASRIWSGDGELFF; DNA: TGTGCCAGCAGAATATGGTCCGGGGACGGGGAGCTGTTTTTT
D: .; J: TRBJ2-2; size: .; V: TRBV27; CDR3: CASSLYPPSGFTGELFF; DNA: TGTGCCAGCAGTTTATACCCCCCCAGCGGGTTTACCGGGGAGCTGTTTTTT